The 4 T cell receptor beta chains below all came from one sample that was sequenced in a study of blood T cells in healthy people across ages. Sample-barcoded 5' priming and a J-beta primer mix drove a second PCR of roughly 6 to 12 cycles. TCRdb reprocessed the 5' RACE reads with MiXCR, giving one entry per CDR3 protein. This table holds some 790,000 distinct CDR3 sequences, 25% to 30% found once. The sequencing input was blood. The receptor set was obtained from a woman of 80 years or more in good health.

This clonotype showed up just once. This chain links TRBV12-3 or TRBV12-4 with TRBJ2-7; 10 bases are shared with TRBD1. J was trimmed by 3 bases and V by 4 bases; bases with no gene match: 6. The CDR3 length is 15 residues. CDR3 bases: TGTGCCAGCAGTTCGTATGACAGGGGGCTCTACGAGCAGTACTTC. Protein sequence: CASSSYDRGLYEQYF.

This chain joins TRBV4-1 and TRBJ1-6; 11 bases are a match to TRBD1. V lost 1 base to trimming and J lost 10 bases; unmatched junction nucleotides: 9. CDR3 length: 17 amino acids. From germline, CDR1 is MGHRA and CDR2 YSYEKL. CDR3 loop: CASSQGTGGSHWSPLHF. CDR3 DNA sequence: TGCGCCAGCAGCCAAGGGACAGGGGGCTCACATTGGTCACCCCTCCACTTT.

This chain links TRBV6-2 or TRBV6-3 with TRBJ2-3; D gene uncertain. Deletions cut 7 bases from V and 3 bases from J, with 14 bases between. From germline, CDR1 is MNHEY and CDR2 SVGEGT. This CDR3 comprises 14 residues. The CDR3, as DNA: TGTGCCAGCAAAGGGCCAAGCCCTACAGATACGCAGTATTTT. Its translation is CASKGPSPTDTQYF.

This clonotype was seen ten or more times. The chain employs TRBV4-3 and TRBJ2-3; D is possibly TRBD1 (5 bases). Per germline, CDR1 LGHNA and CDR2 YSLEER. This CDR3 is built from 16 residues. The germline V and J ends were trimmed by 2 bases and 2 bases, with 14 bases remaining between them. The CDR3 spells CASSQRRASYTDTQYF. CDR3 in DNA: TGCGCCAGCAGCCAACGCAGGGCATCTTACACAGATACGCAGTATTTT.